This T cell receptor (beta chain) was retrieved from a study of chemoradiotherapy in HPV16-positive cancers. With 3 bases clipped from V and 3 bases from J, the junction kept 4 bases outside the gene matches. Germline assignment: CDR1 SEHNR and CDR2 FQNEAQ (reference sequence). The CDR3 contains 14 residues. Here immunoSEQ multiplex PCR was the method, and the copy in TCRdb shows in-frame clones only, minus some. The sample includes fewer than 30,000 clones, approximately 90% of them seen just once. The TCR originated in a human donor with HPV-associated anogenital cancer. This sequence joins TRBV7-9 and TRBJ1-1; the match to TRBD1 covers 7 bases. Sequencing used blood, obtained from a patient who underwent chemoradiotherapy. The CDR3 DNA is TGTGCCAGCAGCTTGTCAGGGGGGGACACTGAAGCTTTCTTT. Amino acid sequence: CASSLSGGDTEAFF.